Listed below are T cell receptor beta chains from one sample, sequenced in a study of T cell responses to AZD1222 COVID-19 vaccine. Sequencing was performed with immunoSEQ multiplex PCR; in TCRdb, only in-frame clones are kept and a portion is missing. The data hold approximately 120,000 clones, with 88% observed a single time. The source was peripheral blood, collected on day 0 of MenACWY control vaccination. These receptors came from an adult in good health. The CDR3 runs from the conserved cysteine through the conserved F or W. A D gene is named only where the DNA matches it firmly. The size of a clone is reported for some rows only, either as once, few or many, or as a class for expanded clones.

V: TRBV12-3/TRBV12-4
D: -
J: TRBJ1-1
size: -
DNA: TGTGCCAGCAGTTTCGGGGTCTACACTGAAGCTTTCTTT
CDR3: CASSFGVYTEAFF

V: TRBV30
D: -
J: TRBJ1-5
size: -
DNA: TGTGCCTGGAGTTCGCGACGGGGGAACAATCAGCCCCAGCATTTT
CDR3: CAWSSRRGNNQPQHF

V: TRBV4-3
D: TRBD2
J: TRBJ2-7
size: -
DNA: TGCGCCAGCAGCCAAGATCCGGAGACTAGCGCCTCCTACGAGCAGTACTTC
CDR3: CASSQDPETSASYEQYF

V: TRBV7-8
D: -
J: TRBJ2-7
size: -
DNA: TGTGCCAGCAGCCTAGAGGCACTAGGCCCCTACGAGCAGTACTTC
CDR3: CASSLEALGPYEQYF

V: TRBV27
D: -
J: TRBJ1-1
size: once
DNA: TGTGCCAGCAGTCTCGGACCCTTGAACACTGAAGCTTTCTTT
CDR3: CASSLGPLNTEAFF

V: TRBV25-1
D: -
J: TRBJ1-2
size: -
DNA: TGTGCCAGCAGTGAAATCGGGGACTATGGCTACACCTTC
CDR3: CASSEIGDYGYTF

V: TRBV28
D: -
J: TRBJ1-2
size: -
DNA: TGTGCCAGCATGCGCGGGGCTAACTATGGCTACACCTTC
CDR3: CASMRGANYGYTF

V: TRBV9
D: -
J: TRBJ2-3
size: few
DNA: TGTGCCAGCAGCGTAGGGCTCTACACAGATACGCAGTATTTT
CDR3: CASSVGLYTDTQYF

V: TRBV6-6
D: -
J: TRBJ1-4
size: -
DNA: TGTGCCAGCAGTCCGGCGGGGGCCCGCGGGGCTAATGAAAAACTGTTTTTT
CDR3: CASSPAGARGANEKLFF

V: TRBV7-3
D: -
J: TRBJ2-5
size: medium-sized
DNA: TGTGCCAGCAGCTTGACAGGCGGGGAGACCCAGTACTTC
CDR3: CASSLTGGETQYF

V: TRBV6-2/TRBV6-3
D: -
J: TRBJ2-2
size: few
DNA: TGTGCCAGCAGTAGGCAGGGTAGCGCCGGGGAGCTGTTTTTT
CDR3: CASSRQGSAGELFF

V: TRBV19
D: -
J: TRBJ1-6
size: -
DNA: TGTGCCAGTAGGAGAATGGGTCATGACCGAAATTCACCCCTCCACTTT
CDR3: CASRRMGHDRNSPLHF

V: TRBV21-1
D: -
J: TRBJ1-5
size: -
DNA: TGTGCCAGCAGCAAAGGGCCTGGGACAGACCATGTTCGACTCATTAGCAATCAGCCCCAGCATTTT
CDR3: CASSKGPGTDHVRLISNQPQHF

V: TRBV27
D: -
J: TRBJ1-1
size: -
DNA: TGTGCCAGCAGTTTCTCGACGGACGTTTTGCACACTGAAGCTTTCTTT
CDR3: CASSFSTDVLHTEAFF

V: TRBV7-6
D: -
J: TRBJ1-3
size: -
DNA: TGTGCCAGCAGCTTACGGGGAGACAGGAACTCTGGAAACACCATATATTTT
CDR3: CASSLRGDRNSGNTIYF

V: TRBV5-4
D: -
J: TRBJ2-7
size: -
DNA: TGTGCCAGCAGTCCGGATAGGTTCTGGGACGAGCAGTACTTC
CDR3: CASSPDRFWDEQYF

V: TRBV2
D: TRBD1
J: TRBJ2-1
size: once
DNA: TGTGCCAGCAGTTATTCGGGACAGGAGTTCTTC
CDR3: CASSYSGQEFF

V: TRBV7-6
D: TRBD2
J: TRBJ2-5
size: -
DNA: TGTGCCAGCAGCTTGAGACTAGCGGGGGGCCAAGAGACCCAGTACTTC
CDR3: CASSLRLAGGQETQYF

V: TRBV6-5
D: -
J: TRBJ2-2
size: -
DNA: TGTGCCAGCAGTTACTCACGCCTTAACACCGGGGAGCTGTTTTTT
CDR3: CASSYSRLNTGELFF

V: TRBV15
D: TRBD1
J: TRBJ1-6
size: -
DNA: TGTGCCACCAGCAGAGATTGGTGGTACAGGGGAGATTCACCCCTCCACTTT
CDR3: CATSRDWWYRGDSPLHF

V: TRBV27
D: -
J: TRBJ2-1
size: -
DNA: TGTGCCAGCAACCTCCTCCCTGAGCAGTTCTTC
CDR3: CASNLLPEQFF

V: TRBV7-9
D: TRBD1
J: TRBJ1-2
size: -
DNA: TGTGCCAGCAGCAGACAGGGGGCGGGCTATGGCTACACCTTC
CDR3: CASSRQGAGYGYTF

V: TRBV6-2/TRBV6-3
D: TRBD2
J: TRBJ2-2
size: -
DNA: TGTGCCAGCAGTTACTCCGTTGCCTGGACTAGGGGCGGGGAGCTGTTTTTT
CDR3: CASSYSVAWTRGGELFF

V: TRBV19
D: -
J: TRBJ1-2
size: -
DNA: TGTGCCAGTAGTAGCGGGGTCGGTGGCTACACCTTC
CDR3: CASSSGVGGYTF

V: TRBV29-1
D: -
J: TRBJ2-7
size: -
DNA: TGCAGCGTTGACATTCTCGGGACGCCCACGGAGCAGTACTTC
CDR3: CSVDILGTPTEQYF

V: TRBV6-5
D: -
J: TRBJ2-1
size: few
DNA: TGTGCCAGCTCCCAGCGGGCCTTCTCCTACAATGAGCAGTTCTTC
CDR3: CASSQRAFSYNEQFF

V: TRBV19
D: TRBD1
J: TRBJ2-7
size: few
DNA: TGTGCCAGTAGCGACAGGGGTCGGTCCTACGAGCAGTACTTC
CDR3: CASSDRGRSYEQYF

V: TRBV4-1
D: -
J: TRBJ1-3
size: -
DNA: TGCGCCAGCAGCCAACCCATAAGAAGGGTTACGGTAGGAAACACCATATATTTT
CDR3: CASSQPIRRVTVGNTIYF

V: TRBV7-9
D: -
J: TRBJ1-1
size: -
DNA: TGTGCCAGCAGCTTACCCCGCGGGGGGCTATATGAAGCTTTCTTT
CDR3: CASSLPRGGLYEAFF

V: TRBV7-2
D: TRBD1
J: TRBJ2-7
size: -
DNA: TGTGCCAGCAGCGGGACAGGGAGCTCCTACGAGCAGTACTTC
CDR3: CASSGTGSSYEQYF

V: TRBV6-2/TRBV6-3
D: -
J: TRBJ2-3
size: -
DNA: TGTGCCAGCAGTTATTACCAGGTCCCAGATACGCAGTATTTT
CDR3: CASSYYQVPDTQYF

V: TRBV5-4
D: -
J: TRBJ2-6
size: -
DNA: TGTGCCAGCAGCCCCGCCCGGACATCTGGGGCCAACGTCCTGACTTTC
CDR3: CASSPARTSGANVLTF

V: TRBV6-2/TRBV6-3
D: -
J: TRBJ2-7
size: -
DNA: TGTGCCAGCAGTTATGGGACCGAGCAGTACTTC
CDR3: CASSYGTEQYF

V: TRBV6-6
D: TRBD2
J: TRBJ2-2
size: -
DNA: TGTGCCAGCAGTCCGACCGGGACTAGCGGGGGGGCCGTCGATTGGGACACCGGGGAGCTGTTTTTT
CDR3: CASSPTGTSGGAVDWDTGELFF

V: TRBV3-1/TRBV3-2
D: -
J: TRBJ1-6
size: -
DNA: TGTGCCAGCAGCCAAGGCCGGCCACCCCTCCACTTT
CDR3: CASSQGRPPLHF

V: TRBV9
D: -
J: TRBJ2-7
size: -
DNA: TGTGCCAGCAGCGTGGGCAGTTTCTACGAGCAGTACTTC
CDR3: CASSVGSFYEQYF

V: TRBV6-5
D: -
J: TRBJ1-2
size: -
DNA: TGTGCCAGCAGCAAGGATCGGTCCTACACCTTC
CDR3: CASSKDRSYTF

V: TRBV7-2
D: TRBD1
J: TRBJ2-7
size: -
DNA: TGTGCCAGCTCTGGCAGGGGGATTTTGTACGAGCAGTACTTC
CDR3: CASSGRGILYEQYF

V: TRBV7-2
D: -
J: TRBJ2-7
size: few
DNA: TGTGCCAGCAGCTTAGAAATCTGGTGGAACGAGCAGTACTTC
CDR3: CASSLEIWWNEQYF

V: TRBV4-2
D: -
J: TRBJ1-4
size: -
DNA: TGTGCCAGCAGCCAAGACACCGAAAGGGAAAAACTGTTTTTT
CDR3: CASSQDTEREKLFF

V: TRBV28
D: -
J: TRBJ2-5
size: -
DNA: TGTGCCAGCAGTTCTCGACGCCCTGGGGGGGAGACCCAGTACTTC
CDR3: CASSSRRPGGETQYF

V: TRBV5-1
D: TRBD1
J: TRBJ2-5
size: -
DNA: TGCGCCAGCAGCTTGGAAACAGGGGGCTGGGAGACCCAGTACTTC
CDR3: CASSLETGGWETQYF

V: TRBV4-1
D: TRBD1
J: TRBJ2-1
size: -
DNA: TGCGCCAGCAGCCAAGATACGGCAGGGGGCGCCTATGAGCAGTTCTTC
CDR3: CASSQDTAGGAYEQFF

V: TRBV14
D: TRBD1
J: TRBJ1-2
size: -
DNA: TGTGCCAGCAGCCAAGACCCGGGACAGGGGTCCTATGGCTACACCTTC
CDR3: CASSQDPGQGSYGYTF

V: TRBV4-1
D: -
J: TRBJ1-3
size: -
DNA: TGCGCCAGCAGCCAACCCGGAAACACCATATATTTT
CDR3: CASSQPGNTIYF

V: TRBV12-5
D: -
J: TRBJ2-3
size: -
DNA: TGTGCTAGTGGTTTGGTACTCGGACCTTATTCGGATACGCAGTATTTT
CDR3: CASGLVLGPYSDTQYF

V: TRBV5-1
D: -
J: TRBJ1-2
size: -
DNA: TGCGCCAGCAGCTTGGAAGGGCTGGGCTACACCTTC
CDR3: CASSLEGLGYTF

V: TRBV18
D: TRBD1
J: TRBJ1-1
size: -
DNA: TGTGCCAGCTCACAAACAGGGGAGGACACTGAAGCTTTCTTT
CDR3: CASSQTGEDTEAFF

V: TRBV7-8
D: TRBD1
J: TRBJ1-5
size: -
DNA: TGTGCCAGCAGCTCGGGACAGCTAAATCAGCCCCAGCATTTT
CDR3: CASSSGQLNQPQHF

V: TRBV28
D: -
J: TRBJ1-2
size: -
DNA: TGTGCCAGCAGTTATCTACAGGGCCGATATGGCTACACCTTC
CDR3: CASSYLQGRYGYTF

V: TRBV10-3
D: -
J: TRBJ1-1
size: -
DNA: TGTGCCATCAGGACAGTGAACACTGAAGCTTTCTTT
CDR3: CAIRTVNTEAFF

V: TRBV30
D: -
J: TRBJ1-5
size: -
DNA: TGTGCCTGGAGTGTACTCCAGGGGAATCAGCCCCAGCATTTT
CDR3: CAWSVLQGNQPQHF

V: TRBV5-4
D: TRBD1
J: TRBJ2-7
size: -
DNA: TGTGCCGGATCGACCACAGGGGGCCGCCTCGAGCAGTACTTC
CDR3: CAGSTTGGRLEQYF